This entry lists 28 T cell receptor beta chains sequenced from one sample in a study of early T cells in non-severe SARS-CoV-2 infection. MiXCR, run by TCRdb on the 5' RACE reads, gives a single entry per CDR3 protein. This sample has approximately 97,000 distinct CDR3 sequences, with less than 15% found just once. Sequenced input: whole blood. The receptors derive from an adult who was a healthcare worker with PCR-confirmed SARS-CoV-2 infection or an uninfected control (not recorded which).

The chain is built from TRBV18 and TRBJ1-4; weak D call: TRBD1 (6 bases). The germline V and J ends were trimmed by 3 bases and 5 bases, with 10 bases remaining between them. The CDR3 runs to 14 residues. Germline V gene lookup returns CDR1 KGHSH and CDR2 LQKENI. CDR3 amino acids: CASSPSGGNEKLFF. CDR3 sequence (DNA): TGTGCCAGCTCACCTTCTGGGGGCAATGAAAAACTGTTTTTT.

The chain is built from TRBV4-3 and TRBJ1-2; the D gene is possibly TRBD1 (5 bases). The CDR3 runs 15 residues. The germline V gene has CDR1 LGHNA and CDR2 YSLEER. V lost 0 bases to trimming and J lost 4 bases, with 12 bases between them. The CDR3 is CASSQEQGGVYGYTF. The CDR3 DNA reads as TGCGCCAGCAGCCAAGAGCAGGGAGGGGTCTATGGCTACACCTTC.

This clonotype was seen ten or more times. This chain links TRBV4-1 with TRBJ2-1; 10 bases fit TRBD2. V was pared by 4 bases and J by 9 bases, with 9 bases of the junction left unmatched. This CDR3 contains 15 residues. Germline assignment: CDR1 MGHRA and CDR2 YSYEKL. Here the CDR3 reads CASSPSGTSAAEQFF. CDR3 coding DNA: TGCGCCAGCAGCCCATCCGGGACTAGCGCCGCTGAGCAGTTCTTC.

In its sample, this clonotype was seen many times. V is TRBV5-4 and J is TRBJ2-7; 7 bases agree with TRBD2. The V gene's germline CDR1 is SGHNT and CDR2 YYREEE (reference sequence). V trimming: 5 bases; J trimming: 6 bases; junction bases outside the gene matches: 11. This CDR3 spans 14 amino acids. The CDR3 DNA follows: TGTGCCAGCAGTATTGGGGGGGTGCCGGTCGAGCAGTACTTC. Amino acids: CASSIGGVPVEQYF.

J is TRBJ2-3 and V is TRBV20-1; unclear D gene. The germline V and J ends were trimmed by 1 base and 5 bases, with 10 bases remaining between them. Germline values: CDR1 DFQATT, CDR2 SNEGSKA (reference sequence). CDR3 length: 13 amino acids. CDR3 sequence (DNA): TGCAGTGCTAGAGCATCCGGGCGAGATACGCAGTATTTT. This codes for CSARASGRDTQYF.

This clonotype has more than one count but fewer than ten. The CDR3 DNA follows: TGTGCCAGCAGCGTAGACAGATATGGCTACACCTTC. This translates into CASSVDRYGYTF. V usage is TRBV9 and J usage is TRBJ1-2; D not resolved. The germline gives CDR1 SGDLS, CDR2 YYNGEE. This CDR3 has 12 residues. V lost 0 bases, J lost 5 bases, and 5 bases lay in between.

CDR3: CATRWDNGETQYF. For the CDR3, the DNA is TGTGCCACCCGGTGGGACAATGGCGAGACCCAGTACTTC. V and J are TRBV6-2 or TRBV6-3 and TRBJ2-5, with TRBD1 as a possible D gene (6 bases). Germline values: CDR1 MNHEY, CDR2 SVGEGT. Trimming shortened V by 10 bases and J by 5 bases, and 17 bases separated the two germline ends. This CDR3 spans 13 amino acids.

This clonotype appeared many times. The V and J genes are TRBV5-1 and TRBJ2-2; maybe TRBD1 (6 bases). Germline CDR1 reads SGHRS; CDR2 reads YFSETQ. With 5 bases removed from V and 4 bases from J, the gap between germline ends came to 15 bases. The length of the CDR3 is 15 residues. As DNA, the CDR3 is TGCGCCAGCAGGGGACGGACAGATTTCACCGGGGAGCTGTTTTTT. Amino acid sequence: CASRGRTDFTGELFF.

As regards this clonotype: A much larger clonotype is one base distant, so this may be a read error. The rearrangement links TRBV13 to TRBJ2-5; the D is unclear. The germline V gene has CDR1 PRHDT and CDR2 FYEKMQ (reference sequence). The CDR3 is 14 amino acids. The CDR3, as DNA: TGTGCCAGCAGCTTAGGGACTTCGAAAGAGACCCGGTACTTC. This codes for CASSLGTSKETRYF.

The V and J genes are TRBV9 and TRBJ1-6; 11 positions match TRBD1. CDR3 length: 12 amino acids. The germline gives CDR1 SGDLS, CDR2 YYNGEE. After removal of 7 bases from V and 9 bases from J, the junction contained 0 bases not matched to a gene. CDR3 DNA: TGTGCCAGCGGGACAGGGGGTTCACCCCTCCACTTT. Translating it yields CASGTGGSPLHF.

The sample holds many counts of this clonotype. V usage is TRBV28 and J usage is TRBJ2-3, with D unresolved. With 10 bases removed from V and 5 bases from J, the gap between germline ends came to 10 bases. Germline CDR1 is MDHEN and CDR2 is SYDVKM. The CDR3 totals 11 residues. This CDR3 reads CATLFVDTQYF. The CDR3 DNA reads as TGTGCCACATTATTCGTAGATACGCAGTATTTT.

The V gene is TRBV6-1, the J gene TRBJ1-5, with D uncertain. Germline-derived CDR1 and CDR2 are MNHNS and SASEGT. The CDR3 covers 13 residues. The V end lost 7 bases, the J end lost 2 bases, and 9 bases lay between the germline ends. CDR3 sequence reads: CASTPWGNQPQHF. CDR3 bases: TGTGCCAGCACCCCATGGGGCAATCAGCCCCAGCATTTT.

With regard to this clonotype: A much larger clone is a single base away; this may be a read error. The CDR3 nucleotides are TGCAGTGCTAGTAGGGACAGCAATCAGCCCCAGCGTTTT. Its protein is CSASRDSNQPQRF. The V call is TRBV20-1, the J call TRBJ1-5; 7 bases line up with TRBD1. The CDR3 spans 13 residues. CDR1 is DFQATT and CDR2 is SNEGSKA in the germline V gene (reference sequence).

This clonotype was seen a handful of times. V usage is TRBV6-2 or TRBV6-3 and J usage is TRBJ2-1; maybe TRBD2 (5 bases). Germline V gene lookup returns CDR1 MNHEY and CDR2 SVGEGT. This CDR3 comprises 11 residues. V lost 2 bases and J 10 bases, leaving 6 bases between the germline ends. CDR3 in amino acids: CASSYEGEQFF. CDR3 sequence (DNA): TGTGCCAGCAGTTACGAGGGCGAGCAGTTCTTC.

This clonotype was seen many times. The chain employs TRBV15 and TRBJ2-1, with a possible D match to TRBD2 (6 bases). The V end lost 3 bases, the J end lost 7 bases, and 16 bases lay between the germline ends. Germline CDR1 is LNHNV and CDR2 is YYDKDF (reference sequence). This CDR3 region has 15 residues. Here the CDR3 reads CATSSGLTDRNEQFF. The CDR3 nucleotides read TGTGCCACCAGCAGTGGACTAACGGATAGGAATGAGCAGTTCTTC. The variable domain in full, with the rest retrieved from reference TRBV15 and TRBJ2-1, is DAMVIQNPRYQVTQFGKPVTLSCSQTLNHNVMYWYQQKSSQAPKLLFHYYDKDFNNEADTPDNFQSRRPNTSFCFLDIRSPGLGDTAMYLCATSSGLTDRNEQFFGPGTRLTVL.

This clonotype was seen a handful of times. The chain joins TRBV4-3 to TRBJ1-2, with D possibly TRBD1 on 6 matching bases. The V and J ends lost 0 bases and 4 bases respectively, with 18 bases between them. CDR3 length: 17 amino acids. The germline gives CDR1 LGHNA, CDR2 YSLEER. This chain's CDR3 is CASSQDPPGGVSYGYTF. Here the CDR3 DNA reads TGCGCCAGCAGCCAAGATCCCCCGGGGGGCGTCAGCTATGGCTACACCTTC.

This clonotype was detected only a few times. V usage is TRBV20-1 and J usage is TRBJ1-5; D is uncertain. Trimming removed 3 bases from V and 5 bases from J, with 11 bases in between. CDR1 is DFQATT, CDR2 SNEGSKA, per germline (reference sequence). The CDR3 is made up of 13 amino acids. The CDR3 DNA reads as TGCAGTGCTAGGGAGTGGGGTGATCAGCCCCAGCATTTT. This encodes CSAREWGDQPQHF.

This clonotype was detected a few times. The chain is built from TRBV7-8 and TRBJ1-1, with D perhaps TRBD1 (6 bases). Deletions cut 1 base from V and 5 bases from J, with 11 bases between. The CDR3 spans 14 residues. Germline V gives CDR1 SGHVS, CDR2 FQNEAQ. The CDR3 DNA reads TGTGCCAGCAGCTTAGGGGGGGCTCGGACTGAAGCTTTCTTT. This translates into CASSLGGARTEAFF.

J is TRBJ2-7 and V is TRBV19; TRBD1 matches 8 bases. Germline V gene sequence: CDR1 LNHDA, CDR2 SQIVND (reference sequence). The V segment lost 5 bases and the J segment 7 bases; nucleotides outside the gene matches: 10. The CDR3 has 14 amino acids. The DNA of the CDR3 is TGTGCCAGTAGTGCTACCAGGGGGCGTAAAGAGCAGTACTTC. Translating it yields CASSATRGRKEQYF.

This clonotype was seen at least ten times. The V and J genes are TRBV29-1 and TRBJ1-6; TRBD1 matches 7 bases. Germline CDR1 reads SQVTM; CDR2 reads ANQGSEA. The CDR3 is made up of 13 amino acids. V lost 4 bases to trimming and J lost 8 bases; unmatched junction nucleotides: 5. In DNA form, the CDR3 reads TGCAGCGTTGGGGACAGTCGCTATTCACCCCTCCACTTT. This sequence encodes CSVGDSRYSPLHF.

This clonotype was seen only a few times. This chain connects TRBV11-2 to TRBJ1-1; no clear D. CDR1 and CDR2 from the germline V gene are SGHAT and FQNNGV. V lost 5 bases and J 7 bases, leaving 14 bases between the germline ends. The CDR3 runs 13 residues. The chain's CDR3 is CASSRGRAGEAFF. The CDR3, as DNA: TGTGCCAGCAGCCGAGGGAGGGCGGGTGAAGCTTTCTTT.

This clonotype was recorded a few times. The genes are TRBV29-1 and TRBJ2-1; 7 bases align to TRBD2. CDR1 and CDR2 (germline): SQVTM, ANQGSEA. The V segment lost 4 bases and the J segment 6 bases; nucleotides outside the gene matches: 9. The CDR3 runs to 14 residues. Here the CDR3 DNA reads TGCAGCGTTGTACAAGGCGGGGGTTTCAATGAGCAGTTCTTC. Protein sequence: CSVVQGGGFNEQFF.

This clonotype was found many times. The chain recombines TRBV3-1 with TRBJ2-1, with D perhaps assigned TRBD1 or TRBD2 (5 bases each). Germline CDR1 is LGHDT and CDR2 is YNNKEL (reference sequence). The CDR3 has 17 amino acids. V lost 1 base, J lost 10 bases, and 23 bases lay in between. This chain's CDR3 is CASSQVGSPRDVQEQFF. The CDR3 DNA reads TGTGCCAGCAGCCAAGTTGGTTCACCCAGGGACGTTCAGGAGCAGTTCTTC.

Regarding this clonotype: A junction end diverges from the germline sequence, so it may reflect a read error. The chain joins TRBV11-3 to TRBJ2-1; no reliable D call. Germline V gives CDR1 SGHNT, CDR2 YENEEA. CDR3 length equals 15 residues. Written as DNA, the CDR3 is TGTGCCAGCAGCCTAGACGAGGACGCCTACAATGAGCAGTTCTTC. Translating it yields CASSLDEDAYNEQFF.

V usage is TRBV12-3 or TRBV12-4 and J usage is TRBJ2-1; TRBD2 aligns across 8 bases. With 3 bases clipped from V and 5 bases from J, the junction kept 6 bases outside the gene matches. The CDR3 has 15 amino acids. CDR3 nucleotides: TGTGCCAGCAGTTTCCCAGCGGGAGATGACAATGAGCAGTTCTTC. Translation: CASSFPAGDDNEQFF.

Ten or more counts support this clonotype. This chain uses TRBV24-1 with TRBJ2-2; 7 bases match TRBD2. Trimming removed 1 base from V and 7 bases from J; junction bases left unmatched: 8. The CDR3 covers 16 residues. The V gene's germline CDR1 is KGHDR and CDR2 SFDVKD. CDR3 loop: CATSDFGAGAHGELFF. CDR3 coding DNA: TGTGCCACCAGTGATTTTGGGGCGGGAGCGCACGGGGAGCTGTTTTTT.

The V call is TRBV12-3 or TRBV12-4, the J call TRBJ1-5; D perhaps matches TRBD1 (5 bases). The CDR3 covers 12 residues. Between the trimmed V and J ends, which lost 3 bases and 11 bases, there was a span of 11 bases. The CDR3 sequence is CASSLGPGAQHF. The CDR3 region has the DNA TGTGCCAGCAGTTTGGGGCCTGGGGCCCAGCATTTT.

There are a few counts of this clonotype. This sequence joins TRBV28 and TRBJ1-2, with 11 bases fitting TRBD1. The CDR3 extends over 18 amino acids. Germline CDR1 is MDHEN and CDR2 is SYDVKM. V lost 3 bases to trimming and J lost 1 base; unmatched junction nucleotides: 10. The CDR3 here is CASSLVKDRGPFNYGYTF. CDR3 coding DNA: TGTGCCAGCAGTTTGGTTAAGGACAGGGGGCCCTTTAACTATGGCTACACCTTC.